This entry features one TCR beta chain sequence. Its antigen is currently unknown. Extremely preterm births at roughly 22-27 weeks of gestation supplied the samples. TCRdb's table, derived via immunoSEQ multiplex PCR, lists solely in-frame clones and lacks some. Among tens of thousands of clones listed, approximately 89% were seen once. The sample comes from a study of naive CD8 T cells in extremely preterm neonates. The study's findings and limits: Compared with older groups, preterm CDR3s were shorter, with fewer N additions and less trimming.

This CDR3 region has 15 residues. Trimming removed 1 base from V and 3 bases from J, with 11 bases in between. In germline, CDR1 is SGHRS, CDR2 YFSETQ. The rearrangement joins TRBV5-1 to TRBJ2-1, with D perhaps matching TRBD1 (5 bases). The TCR was taken from a boy who was born preterm. The sequenced sample consisted of naive CD8+ T cells from cord blood. The CDR3 sequence is CASSLRQGYYNEQFF. CDR3 DNA sequence: TGCGCCAGCAGCTTGCGCCAGGGATACTACAATGAGCAGTTCTTC.